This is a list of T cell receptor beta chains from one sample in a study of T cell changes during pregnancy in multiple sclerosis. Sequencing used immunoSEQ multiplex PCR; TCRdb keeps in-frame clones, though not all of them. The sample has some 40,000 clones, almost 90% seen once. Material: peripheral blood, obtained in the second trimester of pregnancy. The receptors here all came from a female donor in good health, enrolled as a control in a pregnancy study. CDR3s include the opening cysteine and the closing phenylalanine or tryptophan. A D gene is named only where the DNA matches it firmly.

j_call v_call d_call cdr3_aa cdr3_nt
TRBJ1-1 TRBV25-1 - CASSLTGGGNTEAFF TGTGCCAGCAGCCTCACCGGCGGGGGCAACACTGAAGCTTTCTTT
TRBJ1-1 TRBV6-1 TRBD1 CASSATGNMNTEAFF TGTGCCAGCAGTGCGACAGGGAACATGAACACTGAAGCTTTCTTT
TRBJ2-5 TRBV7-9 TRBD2 CASSLGLAGMGVETQYF TGTGCCAGCAGCTTGGGACTAGCGGGGATGGGAGTAGAGACCCAGTACTTC
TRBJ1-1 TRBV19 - CASSRLASRAKNTEAFF TGTGCCAGTAGCCGATTGGCCTCCAGGGCAAAGAACACTGAAGCTTTCTTT
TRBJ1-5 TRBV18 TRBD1 CASSPLHERGTGSQPQHF TGTGCCAGCTCACCACTACACGAAAGGGGGACAGGGAGTCAGCCCCAGCATTTT
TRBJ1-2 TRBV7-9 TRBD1 CASSQSGTGHGYTF TGTGCCAGCAGCCAATCCGGGACAGGGCATGGCTACACCTTC
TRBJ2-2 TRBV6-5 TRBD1 CASKRTGGTGELFF TGTGCCAGCAAGAGGACAGGCGGGACCGGGGAGCTGTTTTTT
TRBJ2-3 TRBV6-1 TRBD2 CASSEYGDSGGAADTQYF TGTGCCAGCAGTGAATATGGGGATAGCGGGGGGGCAGCAGATACGCAGTATTTT
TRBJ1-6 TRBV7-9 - CASSPDTGSSYNSPLHF TGTGCCAGCAGTCCGGACACGGGTAGCTCCTATAATTCACCCCTCCACTTT
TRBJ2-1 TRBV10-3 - CAISETGRNEQFF TGTGCCATCAGTGAGACAGGGAGAAATGAGCAGTTCTTC